The clone carrying this TCR beta chain appeared a few times. Its antigen is undetermined. These data are taken from a study of identical twins. This CDR3 contains 16 residues. Germline V lookup: CDR1 DFQATT, CDR2 SNEGSKA (reference sequence). V lost 0 bases and J lost 8; bases outside the gene matches: 14. MiXCR, applied by TCRdb to the 5' RACE reads, yields one record per CDR3 protein. The sample yields 250,000 or so distinct CDR3 sequences, 7.5% seen once. General study points: Memory repertoires lacked the insertion deficit that abundant cord blood beta clonotypes showed. Out-of-frame alpha sequences shared between twins exhibited an excess of low generation probability. The conclusions drew on cross-sectional statistical analysis instead of tracking the same donors.

These data also featured in a second study, about yellow fever vaccine responses in identical twins. That source notes: Twins' vaccine T cell responses were reported to seem partly convergent and partly personalized.

V usage is TRBV20-1 and J usage is TRBJ1-2; 8 positions match TRBD1. This clonotype was sampled from a woman aged 18 to 35 in good health. Sequencing used CD8+ T cells sorted from blood. CDR3 bases: TGCAGTGCTAGAGATAGGACAGGGCCCCTTTTTCGAGGCTACACCTTC. Translating it yields CSARDRTGPLFRGYTF.